The clone carrying this TCR beta chain was seen only a few times. Its specificity is unknown. There were TCR beta CDR3 regions amplified from RNA transcripts. The HTBI primer set was used in a first-round RT-PCR of the TCR CDR3. A single record per CDR3 protein comes from TCRdb applying MiXCR to the multiplex PCR reads. The table includes hundreds of thousands of distinct CDR3 sequences, around 22% detected once. This specimen belongs to a study of T cells in Graves' hyperthyroidism and ophthalmopathy. Background on the study: Pretreatment peripheral blood was obtained at initial diagnosis.

Study-level findings and limits: Blood shared most expanded thyroid clonotypes above 0.001.

The germline CDR1 and CDR2 sequences are MNHEY and SVGEGT. The CDR3 sequence is 11 residues long. The V end was cut by 10 bases, the J end by 0 bases, with 6 bases between. Sequenced sample: blood. V and J are TRBV6-2 or TRBV6-3 and TRBJ1-1; D not certain. The receptor comes from a woman under 40 with Graves' ophthalmopathy. The CDR3 loop is CATQMNTEAFF. The CDR3 nucleotides read TGTGCCACCCAGATGAACACTGAAGCTTTCTTT.